These 31 T cell receptor beta chains originate from one sample sequenced in a study of blood T cell repertoires in COVID-19. The protocol was immunoSEQ multiplex PCR, while the TCRdb copy is restricted to in-frame clones and leaves out a portion. Of about 120,000 clones detected, 71% appear once; the ten largest clones hold about 0.84%. The sample comprised peripheral blood. The receptors originated from a human donor with acute or convalescent COVID-19. The donor label of this sample is uncertain.

The rearrangement links TRBV5-1 to TRBJ2-7, with D possibly being TRBD2 (5 bases). With 1 base removed from V and 1 base from J, the gap between germline ends came to 9 bases. Germline CDR1 is SGHRS and CDR2 is YFSETQ. The CDR3 totals 14 residues. The CDR3 coding sequence is TGCGCCAGCAGCTTGAGCGCGGGTTCCTACGAGCAGTACTTC. It encodes CASSLSAGSYEQYF.

The genes are TRBV6-4 and TRBJ2-2, with D tentatively TRBD2 (6 bases). The V end lost 6 bases, the J end lost 3 bases, and 11 bases lay between the germline ends. CDR3 size: 14 residues. Germline V CDR1 and CDR2: MRHNA, SNTAGT. CDR3 sequence (DNA): TGTGCCAGCAGCCGGGAGTATGACACCGGGGAGCTGTTTTTT. Amino acid sequence: CASSREYDTGELFF.

V gene TRBV19 combines with J gene TRBJ1-5; 7 bases line up with TRBD1. The CDR3 contains 15 residues. Germline V gene sequence: CDR1 LNHDA, CDR2 SQIVND (reference sequence). After removal of 5 bases from V and 1 base from J, the junction contained 5 bases not matched to a gene. CDR3 in DNA: TGTGCCAGTAGTCCTTTGGGACAGAGCAATCAGCCCCAGCATTTT. Amino acid sequence: CASSPLGQSNQPQHF. Full variable domain (outside the CDR3, taken from reference TRBV19 and TRBJ1-5): DGGITQSPKYLFRKEGQNVTLSCEQNLNHDAMYWYRQDPGQGLRLIYYSQIVNDFQKGDIAEGYSVSREKKESFPLTVTSAQKNPTAFYLCASSPLGQSNQPQHFGDGTRLSIL.

The chain has TRBV18 and TRBJ2-3, with unresolved D. V was cut by 3 bases and J by 6 bases, with 13 bases left in between. Germline loops: CDR1 KGHSH, CDR2 LQKENI. CDR3 length equals 14 residues. For the CDR3, the DNA is TGTGCCAGCTCACCGGTTAGCCCCGGGGATACGCAGTATTTT. This gives the protein CASSPVSPGDTQYF.

The chain couples TRBV5-1 to TRBJ1-1; 7 nucleotides align to TRBD1. The CDR3 is 14 amino acids. Germline V gene sequence: CDR1 SGHRS, CDR2 YFSETQ. Trimming cost V 5 bases and J 4 bases; bases outside gene matches: 8. The CDR3 protein is CASRYDRAGTEAFF. In DNA, the CDR3 is TGCGCCAGCAGATACGACAGGGCCGGCACTGAAGCTTTCTTT. Based on the CDR3 plus reference TRBV5-1 and TRBJ1-1, the full variable domain is KAGVTQTPRYLIKTRGQQVTLSCSPISGHRSVSWYQQTPGQGLQFLFEYFSETQRNKGNFPGRFSGRQFSNSRSEMNVSTLELGDSALYLCASRYDRAGTEAFFGQGTRLTVV.

The rearrangement links TRBV13 to TRBJ2-5; 10 positions match TRBD2. Germline V gives CDR1 PRHDT, CDR2 FYEKMQ (reference sequence). The CDR3 is 19 amino acids. Losses at the gene ends were 4 bases for V and 8 bases for J; bases not matched to a gene: 22. The CDR3 DNA sequence: TGTGCCAGCAGCTCCACCTCAGCGGGGGGGCCCCCCCCGGCAGAAACCCAGTACTTC. Protein sequence: CASSSTSAGGPPPAETQYF. Filled out from reference TRBV13 and TRBJ2-5, the complete variable domain reads AAGVIQSPRHLIKEKRETATLKCYPIPRHDTVYWYQQGPGQDPQFLISFYEKMQSDKGSIPDRFSAQQFSDYHSELNMSSLELGDSALYFCASSSTSAGGPPPAETQYFGPGTRLLVL.

The rearrangement uses TRBV24-1 and TRBJ1-1; 7 nucleotides align to TRBD1. Per the germline V gene, CDR1 is KGHDR and CDR2 is SFDVKD. Unmatched junction bases numbered 14, after V lost 5 bases and J lost 6 bases. CDR3 length equals 16 residues. This CDR3 is CATSAPVPGGRAEAFF. DNA for the CDR3: TGTGCCACCAGTGCCCCCGTCCCAGGGGGTCGTGCTGAAGCTTTCTTT.

J is TRBJ2-3 and V is TRBV7-2; 7 nucleotides line up with TRBD1. The CDR3 is made up of 14 amino acids. V was pared by 5 bases and J by 6 bases, with 8 bases of the junction left unmatched. Germline V gene lookup returns CDR1 SGHTA and CDR2 FQGNSA. The DNA for the CDR3 is TGTGCCAGCAGCCCGCGGACAGGATCGGATACGCAGTATTTT. It yields the protein CASSPRTGSDTQYF.

The chain combines TRBV11-2 with TRBJ2-7; D uncertain. Germline V gene lookup returns CDR1 SGHAT and CDR2 FQNNGV. Trimming left V 1 base short and J 6 bases short, with 7 bases between. This CDR3 is built from 12 residues. The CDR3 DNA reads TGTGCCAGCAGCTTAGCATTAGCCGAGCAGTACGTC. This codes for CASSLALAEQYV.

This clone showed up just a few times. This chain connects TRBV7-9 to TRBJ2-1; possible D gene TRBD1, 5 bases. V was clipped by 1 base and J by 3 bases, with 7 bases between them. The V gene's germline CDR1 is SEHNR and CDR2 FQNEAQ (reference sequence). The length of the CDR3 is 14 residues. CDR3 in amino acids: CASSLEGHYNEQFF. DNA for the CDR3: TGTGCCAGCAGCTTAGAGGGGCACTACAATGAGCAGTTCTTC.

The chain is built from TRBV5-1 and TRBJ1-2, with TRBD1 matching 9 bases. In germline, CDR1 is SGHRS, CDR2 YFSETQ. V was clipped by 4 bases and J by 8 bases; unmatched bases: 12. The CDR3 spans 15 residues. Here the CDR3 reads CASSLDPGTGRGYTF. Here the CDR3 DNA reads TGCGCCAGCAGCCTTGACCCGGGGACAGGGAGAGGCTACACCTTC.

This clone was counted ten times or more. The J gene is TRBJ2-1, the V gene TRBV4-1; D may be TRBD1 (6 bases). This CDR3 contains 14 residues. V was clipped by 6 bases and J by 5 bases, with 14 bases between them. CDR1 and CDR2 (germline): MGHRA, YSYEKL. The chain's CDR3 is CASRRQALHNEQFF. CDR3 nucleotide sequence: TGCGCCAGCAGGCGACAGGCGCTACACAATGAGCAGTTCTTC.

CDR3 amino acids: CASSEMGLAGDTDTQYF. CDR3 sequence (DNA): TGTGCCAGCAGTGAAATGGGACTAGCGGGAGACACAGATACGCAGTATTTT. V and J are TRBV2 and TRBJ2-3; 14 nucleotides match TRBD2. The CDR3 is 17 amino acids. J lost 2 bases, V lost 2 bases, and 3 bases had no gene match. Germline V lookup: CDR1 SNHLY, CDR2 FYNNEI.

The V call is TRBV7-8, the J call TRBJ1-6, with 9 bases matching TRBD1. Trimming at V came to 6 bases and at J to 7 bases, leaving 7 bases not matched to a gene. This CDR3 region has 15 residues. Germline V gives CDR1 SGHVS, CDR2 FQNEAQ. The CDR3 reads CASSRSGQGNSPLHF. CDR3 in DNA: TGTGCCAGCAGTCGTTCAGGACAGGGGAATTCACCCCTCCACTTT.

This clone was recorded a few times. This chain uses TRBV6-5 with TRBJ1-1; D is unresolved. V lost 7 bases to trimming and J lost 0 bases, with 12 bases between them. CDR3 length equals 14 residues. Germline CDR1 is MNHEY and CDR2 is SVGAGI. DNA of the CDR3: TGTGCCAGCACTAGGAAAGCCTTGAACACTGAAGCTTTCTTT. Translated, it gives CASTRKALNTEAFF.

The V and J genes are TRBV18 and TRBJ1-2; 12 nucleotides line up with TRBD1. The germline V gene encodes CDR1 KGHSH and CDR2 LQKENI. This CDR3 is built from 17 residues. The J segment lost 0 bases and the V segment lost 2 bases, leaving 4 bases of the junction unmatched. CDR3 bases: TGTGCCAGCTCACCAGTGGGACAGGGGGCGCCTAACTATGGCTACACCTTC. Protein: CASSPVGQGAPNYGYTF.

This clone was counted ten times or more. The CDR3 DNA reads TGTGCCAGCAGTGACAGGTACACCGGGGAGCTGTTTTTT. Translated: CASSDRYTGELFF. The chain has TRBV25-1 and TRBJ2-2; D not resolved. Trimming removed 3 bases at V and 3 bases at J, with 5 bases between. The CDR3 totals 13 residues. Germline CDR1 is MGHDK and CDR2 is SYGVNS.

The chain is built from TRBV2 and TRBJ1-5; 7 nucleotides align to TRBD1. The CDR3 sequence is 14 residues long. Germline V lookup: CDR1 SNHLY, CDR2 FYNNEI. Trimming removed 6 bases from V and 1 base from J; junction bases left unmatched: 3. This CDR3 is CASRAGGSNQPQHF. The CDR3 region has the DNA TGTGCCAGCAGAGCAGGGGGAAGCAATCAGCCCCAGCATTTT. Drawing the rest from reference TRBV2 and TRBJ1-5, the complete variable domain is EPEVTQTPSHQVTQMGQEVILRCVPISNHLYFYWYRQILGQKVEFLVSFYNNEISEKSEIFDDQFSVERPDGSNFTLKIRSTKLEDSAMYFCASRAGGSNQPQHFGDGTRLSIL.

This clone has just a few counts. The chain carries TRBV7-8 and TRBJ1-2; D remains unclear. The CDR3 contains 12 residues. Trimming removed 5 bases at V and 0 bases at J, with 4 bases between. The germline CDR1 and CDR2 sequences are SGHVS and FQNEAQ. The CDR3 sequence is CASSLTNYGYTF. The DNA of the CDR3 is TGTGCCAGCAGCCTAACTAACTATGGCTACACCTTC.

This chain connects TRBV3-1 (or the pseudogene TRBV3-2) to TRBJ2-6, with TRBD2 identical over 12 bases. CDR1 and CDR2 (germline): LGHDT, YNNKEL (reference sequence). The CDR3 spans 17 residues. With 4 bases clipped from V and 4 bases from J, the junction kept 5 bases outside the gene matches. The chain's CDR3 is CASSPTSGGTGANVLTF. CDR3 DNA sequence: TGTGCCAGCAGCCCGACTAGCGGGGGTACGGGGGCCAACGTCCTGACTTTC.

The chain uses TRBV28 and TRBJ1-3, with D uncertain. V was clipped by 5 bases and J by 0 bases, with 11 bases between them. Germline CDR1 and CDR2: MDHEN and SYDVKM. The CDR3 runs to 15 residues. The CDR3 protein is CASSPLTHSGNTIYF. The CDR3 DNA is TGTGCCAGCAGTCCGTTGACACACTCTGGAAACACCATATATTTT.

This clone was seen once. The chain uses TRBV19 and TRBJ1-5; D unresolved. The germline V and J ends were trimmed by 4 bases and 4 bases, with 17 bases remaining between them. Per the germline V gene, CDR1 is LNHDA and CDR2 is SQIVND (reference sequence). The CDR3 is made up of 16 amino acids. CDR3 bases: TGTGCCAGTAGTACCTCCCCAGGCTGGTGGAATCAGCCCCAGCATTTT. Encoded protein: CASSTSPGWWNQPQHF.

Concerning this clone: The same CDR3 can be traced to other DNA sequences in this sample. The J gene is TRBJ2-1, the V gene TRBV5-1, with TRBD2 matching 11 bases. V trimming: 6 bases; J trimming: 5 bases; junction bases outside the gene matches: 4. The CDR3 length is 14 residues. Germline V gives CDR1 SGHRS, CDR2 YFSETQ. CDR3 loop: CASNLAGGHNEQFF. CDR3 sequence (DNA): TGCGCCAGCAATCTAGCGGGGGGTCACAATGAGCAGTTCTTC.

This clone has a count of ten or more. The chain carries TRBV30 and TRBJ1-2; D remains unclear. CDR1 is GTSNPN, CDR2 SVGIG, per germline (reference sequence). This CDR3 spans 15 amino acids. Trimming took 1 base from V and 1 from J, leaving 13 bases between them. CDR3 amino acids: CAWSGRELINYGYTF. CDR3 nucleotides: TGTGCCTGGAGTGGCCGGGAGTTAATTAACTATGGCTACACCTTC.

This clone was seen repeatedly, ten times or more. The CDR3 is CAISTTEYQPQHF. The CDR3 coding sequence is TGTGCCATCAGTACTACGGAGTATCAGCCCCAGCATTTT. The chain joins TRBV10-3 to TRBJ1-5; D not certain. The length of the CDR3 is 13 residues. Germline V gene lookup returns CDR1 ENHRY and CDR2 SYGVKD. The V end lost 5 bases, the J end lost 5 bases, and 10 bases lay between the germline ends.

This clone was observed many times. The chain carries TRBV4-1 and TRBJ1-1; the D is unclear. The germline gives CDR1 MGHRA, CDR2 YSYEKL. The ends were cut back, 0 bases at V and 0 bases at J, with 5 bases in the middle. CDR3 length: 14 amino acids. The CDR3 coding sequence is TGCGCCAGCAGCCAAGATCGAGTGAACACTGAAGCTTTCTTT. This translates into CASSQDRVNTEAFF.

CDR3 residues: CASSIGGQGRDEQYV. The CDR3 coding sequence is TGTGCCAGTAGTATAGGAGGACAGGGGCGGGACGAGCAGTACGTC. V usage is TRBV19 and J usage is TRBJ2-7; the match to TRBD1 covers 9 bases. CDR1 is LNHDA, CDR2 SQIVND, per germline (reference sequence). V lost 1 base, J lost 5 bases, and 6 bases stayed unmatched. This CDR3 spans 15 amino acids.

The chain carries TRBV27 and TRBJ2-2; tentative D call: TRBD2 (5 bases). Germline V lookup: CDR1 MNHEY, CDR2 SMNVEV (reference sequence). The CDR3 loop spans 15 amino acids. Between the trimmed V and J ends, which lost 6 bases and 7 bases, there was a span of 18 bases. The CDR3 protein is CASRIWQAGGGELFF. CDR3 in DNA: TGTGCCAGCAGGATTTGGCAGGCGGGCGGCGGGGAGCTGTTTTTT.

This clone was seen only a few times. The chain links TRBV5-1 to TRBJ2-7, with D perhaps TRBD2 (6 bases). The CDR3 has 12 residues. Germline values: CDR1 SGHRS, CDR2 YFSETQ. V was cut by 3 bases and J by 3 bases, with 7 bases left in between. The CDR3 here is CASSWGDYEQYF. CDR3 bases: TGCGCCAGCAGCTGGGGGGACTACGAGCAGTACTTC.

The rearrangement links TRBV27 to TRBJ2-7, with a tentative D call TRBD1 (5 bases). V was clipped by 6 bases and J by 1 base, with 13 bases between them. There are 14 residues in the CDR3. Germline lookup yields CDR1 MNHEY and CDR2 SMNVEV (reference sequence). CDR3 amino acids: CASREQEASYEQYF. The CDR3 region has the DNA TGTGCCAGCAGGGAACAGGAAGCATCCTACGAGCAGTACTTC.

The gene calls are TRBV7-2 and TRBJ2-2; D gene uncertain. Trimming removed 2 bases from V and 6 bases from J, with 4 bases in between. The CDR3 loop spans 12 amino acids. CDR1 and CDR2 from the germline V gene are SGHTA and FQGNSA. CDR3 protein: CASSLSPGELFF. CDR3 coding DNA: TGTGCCAGCAGCTTAAGCCCCGGGGAGCTGTTTTTT.